The 18 T cell receptor beta chains below come from one sample, sequenced in a study of monozygotic twins with inflammatory bowel disease. TCRdb reworked the 5' RACE reads into one entry per CDR3 protein, no DNA. In all, the sample yields about 380,000 distinct CDR3 sequences. Specimen: blood. All receptors derive from a human donor with ulcerative colitis or Crohn's disease, or a healthy co-twin of an affected twin (not recorded which).

This chain uses TRBV4-1 with TRBJ1-2. The CDR3 runs to 15 residues. CDR1 and CDR2 (germline): MGHRA, YSYEKL. The CDR3 loop reads CASSQGQVADYGYTF.

The genes are TRBV28 and TRBJ1-5; TCRdb proposes TRBD1, but this gene call is untestable without DNA. CDR3 length equals 15 residues. Germline values: CDR1 MDHEN, CDR2 SYDVKM. Here the CDR3 reads CASSPDGQGNQPQHF.

The CDR3 loop is CSVEDRGQRETQYF. The chain couples TRBV29-1 to TRBJ2-5; TCRdb lists TRBD1, though no DNA is available to test this call. CDR1 and CDR2 (germline): SQVTM, ANQGSEA. This CDR3 has 14 amino acids.

This chain joins TRBV28 and TRBJ2-7; with no DNA, the TCRdb D assignment of TRBD1 cannot be verified. Germline CDR1 MDHEN, CDR2 SYDVKM. The CDR3 spans 14 residues. CDR3 sequence: CASSLPGKSYEQYF.

J is TRBJ2-3 and V is TRBV12-5. Germline CDR1 is LGHNT and CDR2 is FRNRAP. This CDR3 region has 15 residues. The CDR3: CASGFGQTSTDTQYF.

J is TRBJ2-5 and V is TRBV5-1; TCRdb lists TRBD1, though no DNA is available to test this call. Per the germline V gene, CDR1 is SGHRS and CDR2 is YFSETQ. The length of the CDR3 is 16 residues. This chain's CDR3 is CASSFAGVVYQETQYF.

This rearrangement joins TRBV5-1 to TRBJ1-4. This CDR3 comprises 15 residues. The germline CDR1 and CDR2 sequences are SGHRS and YFSETQ. The CDR3 loop reads CASSGTFMANEKLFF.

The chain carries TRBV2 and TRBJ2-1; TCRdb designates TRBD2, a call that cannot be tested without DNA. From germline, CDR1 is SNHLY and CDR2 FYNNEI. The CDR3 is 14 residues long. This chain's CDR3 is CASLGLAGANEQFF.

The rearrangement joins TRBV9 to TRBJ2-5; TCRdb lists TRBD1, though no DNA is available to test this call. CDR3 length equals 16 residues. Looked up from germline, CDR1 is SGDLS and CDR2 is YYNGEE. The CDR3 loop is CASSVTGQGALETQYF.

The chain links TRBV18 to TRBJ2-3. This CDR3 spans 14 amino acids. CDR1 is KGHSH and CDR2 is LQKENI in the germline V gene. The CDR3 loop reads CASSPTAFTDMQYF.

The rearrangement joins TRBV5-6 to TRBJ2-2. The germline CDR1 and CDR2 sequences are SGHDT and YYEEEE. This CDR3 comprises 15 residues. CDR3 sequence reads: CASSLDSANTGELFF.

J is TRBJ1-1 and V is TRBV5-6; the TCRdb D gene call, TRBD1, has no DNA to confirm it. CDR3 length: 17 residues. CDR1 SGHDT and CDR2 YYEEEE come from the germline V gene. CDR3 sequence reads: CASSPPKQGMGTAEAFF.

CDR3 in amino acids: CASTGSGELFF. V and J are TRBV3-1 and TRBJ2-2. The CDR3 runs to 11 residues. CDR1 is LGHDT and CDR2 is YNNKEL in the germline V gene (reference sequence).

V and J are TRBV5-6 and TRBJ2-1; TCRdb outputs TRBD1, but without DNA this stays unchecked. The CDR3 has 14 residues. Germline V gene sequence: CDR1 SGHDT, CDR2 YYEEEE. The CDR3 loop reads CASSLGQEYNEQFF.

The J gene is TRBJ1-2, the V gene TRBV5-8; TCRdb names TRBD1, which stays unverified in the absence of DNA. This CDR3 has 13 residues. Per the germline V gene, CDR1 is SGHTS and CDR2 is YDEGEE. The CDR3 spells CASSTTENYGYTF.

V is TRBV27 and J is TRBJ1-5; checking the TCRdb D call of TRBD1 is not possible without DNA. CDR1 MNHEY and CDR2 SMNVEV come from the germline V gene (reference sequence). The CDR3 is made up of 15 amino acids. The CDR3: CASSPGTGGTQPQHF.

The rearrangement links TRBV15 to TRBJ2-7. The germline V gene has CDR1 LNHNV and CDR2 YYDKDF (reference sequence). The CDR3 covers 13 residues. The CDR3 spells CATSRDERGFQYF.

V gene TRBV6-1 combines with J gene TRBJ1-5; TCRdb selects TRBD1, and the lack of DNA leaves this call unchecked. CDR3 length: 14 amino acids. In germline, CDR1 is MNHNS, CDR2 SASEGT. The CDR3 is CASTGDRFNQPQHF.